This TCR beta chain was observed in a study of cytomegalovirus exposure and HLA in healthy donors. The donors belonged to the roughly 110-subject validation cohort, separate from the approximately 700-subject first cohort. Trimming left V 0 bases short and J 10 bases short, with 16 bases between. From germline, CDR1 is MNHEY and CDR2 SVGAGI. There are 14 residues in the CDR3. On this clone: Its antigen is unidentified.

Here immunoSEQ multiplex PCR was the method, and the copy in TCRdb shows in-frame clones only, minus some. The sample consists of about 65,000 clones, over 85% of them appearing once. General observations from the study: In vitro data verified a few CMV-associated chains as specific for CMV antigens. Most TCR sequences proved rare, with some public TCRs found in many donors. Diagnosis of cytomegalovirus status made by the classifier reportedly showed high specificity and sensitivity.

The chain joins TRBV6-5 to TRBJ2-7; D uncertain. The receptor comes from a man younger than 35 in good health and CMV-seropositive. Sequenced input: PBMCs. The CDR3 DNA follows: TGTGCCAGCAGTTACTCACAAGACATAAGTTTTCAGTACTTC. The encoded protein is CASSYSQDISFQYF.